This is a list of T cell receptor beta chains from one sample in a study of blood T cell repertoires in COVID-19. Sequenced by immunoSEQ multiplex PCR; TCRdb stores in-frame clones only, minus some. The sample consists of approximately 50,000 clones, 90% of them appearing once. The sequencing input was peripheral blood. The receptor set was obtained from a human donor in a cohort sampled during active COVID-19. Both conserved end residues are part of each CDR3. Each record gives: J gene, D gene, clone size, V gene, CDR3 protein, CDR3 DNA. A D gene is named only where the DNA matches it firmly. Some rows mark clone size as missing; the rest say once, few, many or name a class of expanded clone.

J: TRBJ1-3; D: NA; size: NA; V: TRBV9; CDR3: CASRRTDSGGNTIYF; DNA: TGTGCCAGCAGACGGACGGACAGTGGTGGAAACACCATATATTTT
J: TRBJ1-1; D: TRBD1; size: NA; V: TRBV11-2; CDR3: CASSSIGGGTEAFF; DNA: TGTGCCAGCAGCTCGATAGGGGGCGGCACTGAAGCTTTCTTT
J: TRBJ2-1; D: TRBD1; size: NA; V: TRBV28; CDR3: CASRGGTGFNEQFF; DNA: TGTGCCAGCAGAGGGGGGACAGGGTTCAATGAGCAGTTCTTC
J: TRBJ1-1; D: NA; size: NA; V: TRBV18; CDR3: CASSTGSNEAFF; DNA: TGTGCCAGCTCTACAGGGAGCAATGAAGCTTTCTTT
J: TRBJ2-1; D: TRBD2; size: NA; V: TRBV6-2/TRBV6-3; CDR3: CASSRTSGGNNEQFF; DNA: TGTGCCAGCAGTCGTACTAGCGGGGGTAACAATGAGCAGTTCTTC
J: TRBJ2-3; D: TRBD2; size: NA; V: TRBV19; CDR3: CASSLSGTSGMTDTQYF; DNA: TGTGCCAGTAGCTTATCGGGGACTAGCGGGATGACAGATACGCAGTATTTT
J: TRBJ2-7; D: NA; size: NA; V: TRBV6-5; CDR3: CASSYSRGGPYEQYF; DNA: TGTGCCAGCAGTTACTCGAGGGGGGGGCCATACGAGCAGTACTTC
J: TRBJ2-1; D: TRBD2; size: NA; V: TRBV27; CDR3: CASGDSGFYNEQFF; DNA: TGTGCCAGCGGCGATAGCGGGTTTTACAATGAGCAGTTCTTC
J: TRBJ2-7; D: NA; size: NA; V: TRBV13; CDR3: CASSPPGARTYEQYF; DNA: TGTGCCAGCAGCCCCCCAGGGGCTAGGACCTACGAGCAGTACTTC
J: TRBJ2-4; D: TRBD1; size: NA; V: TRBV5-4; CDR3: CASSFLGLQGAVRNIQYF; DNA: TGTGCCAGCAGCTTTCTAGGGTTACAGGGGGCGGTGAGGAACATTCAGTACTTC
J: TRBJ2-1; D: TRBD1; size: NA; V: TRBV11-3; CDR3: CASSLERGQGGLLDNEQFF; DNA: TGTGCCAGCAGCTTAGAAAGAGGACAGGGGGGCTTACTTGACAATGAGCAGTTCTTC
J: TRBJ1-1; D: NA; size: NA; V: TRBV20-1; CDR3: CSASELQTNTEAFF; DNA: TGCAGTGCTAGTGAATTACAGACGAACACTGAAGCTTTCTTT
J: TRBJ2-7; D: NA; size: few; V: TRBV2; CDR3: CASLLGGTAYEQYF; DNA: TGTGCCAGCCTATTGGGGGGTACCGCTTACGAGCAGTACTTC
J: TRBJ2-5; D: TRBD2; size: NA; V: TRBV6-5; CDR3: CASKREPEETQYF; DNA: TGTGCCAGCAAGCGGGAGCCGGAAGAGACCCAGTACTTC
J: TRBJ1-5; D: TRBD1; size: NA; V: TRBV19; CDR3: CASSIGTGYQPQHF; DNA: TGTGCCAGTAGTATCGGGACAGGGTATCAGCCCCAGCATTTT
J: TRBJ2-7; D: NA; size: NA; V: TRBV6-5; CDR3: CASSYSGRRAEEQYF; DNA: TGTGCCAGCAGTTACTCCGGACGGAGGGCGGAAGAGCAGTACTTC
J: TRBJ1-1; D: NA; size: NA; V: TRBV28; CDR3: CASSFSAEAFF; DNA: TGTGCCAGCAGTTTTAGCGCTGAAGCTTTCTTT
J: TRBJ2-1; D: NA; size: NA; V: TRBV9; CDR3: CASSVAARAYEQFF; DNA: TGTGCCAGCAGCGTAGCTGCTAGAGCGTATGAGCAGTTCTTC
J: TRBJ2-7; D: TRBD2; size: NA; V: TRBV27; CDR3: CASRLPSGPSYEQYF; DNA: TGTGCCAGCAGACTTCCTAGCGGACCCTCCTACGAGCAGTACTTC
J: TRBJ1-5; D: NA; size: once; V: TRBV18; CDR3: CASSPGSTVSNQPQHF; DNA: TGTGCCAGCTCACCCGGTAGTACTGTGAGCAATCAGCCCCAGCATTTT
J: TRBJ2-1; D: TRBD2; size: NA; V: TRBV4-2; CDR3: CASSQDWTSGSNEQFF; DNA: TGTGCCAGCAGCCAAGATTGGACTAGCGGGAGTAATGAGCAGTTCTTC
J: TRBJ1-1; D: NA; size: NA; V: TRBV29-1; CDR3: CSVSGMNTEAFF; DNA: TGCAGCGTATCAGGCATGAACACTGAAGCTTTCTTT
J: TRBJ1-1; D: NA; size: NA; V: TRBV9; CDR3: CASSVRGVGGTEAFF; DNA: TGTGCCAGCAGCGTACGGGGGGTGGGCGGCACTGAAGCTTTCTTT
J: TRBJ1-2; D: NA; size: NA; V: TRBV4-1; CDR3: CASSQEGYYGRYGYTF; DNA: TGCGCCAGCAGTCAAGAGGGGTATTACGGGAGGTATGGCTACACCTTC
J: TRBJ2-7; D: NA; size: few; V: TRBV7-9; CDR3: CASSLGRDEQYF; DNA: TGTGCCAGCAGCTTAGGGAGGGACGAGCAGTACTTC
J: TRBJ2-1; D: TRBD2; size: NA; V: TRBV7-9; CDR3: CASSLAPPSGSRDEQFF; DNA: TGTGCCAGCAGCTTAGCGCCTCCTAGCGGGAGCCGGGATGAGCAGTTCTTC
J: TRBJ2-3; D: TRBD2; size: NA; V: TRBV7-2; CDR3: CASSLVVRETDTQYF; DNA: TGTGCCAGCAGCTTAGTGGTGCGGGAGACAGATACGCAGTATTTT
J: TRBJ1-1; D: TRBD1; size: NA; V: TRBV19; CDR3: CASSYRGDTEAFF; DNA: TGTGCCAGTAGTTACAGGGGGGACACTGAAGCTTTCTTT
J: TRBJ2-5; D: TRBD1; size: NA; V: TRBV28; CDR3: CAGSTGALETQYF; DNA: TGTGCCGGATCGACAGGGGCGTTGGAGACCCAGTACTTC
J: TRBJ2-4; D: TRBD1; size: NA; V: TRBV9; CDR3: CASSAEGQGSKNIQYF; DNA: TGTGCCAGCAGCGCGGAGGGACAGGGGAGCAAAAACATTCAGTACTTC
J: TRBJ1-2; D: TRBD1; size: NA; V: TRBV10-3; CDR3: CAINAQGEEGYTF; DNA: TGTGCCATCAACGCTCAGGGGGAGGAGGGCTACACCTTC
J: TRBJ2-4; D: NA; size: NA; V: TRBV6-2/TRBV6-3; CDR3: CASSRSSPLAKNIQYF; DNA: TGTGCCAGCAGCCGTTCTAGTCCTCTAGCCAAAAACATTCAGTACTTC
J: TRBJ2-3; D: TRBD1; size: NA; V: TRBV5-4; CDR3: CASSSGQTTGTDTQYF; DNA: TGTGCCAGCAGTTCGGGACAGACGACTGGCACAGATACGCAGTATTTT